This T cell receptor (beta chain) was recorded in a study of blood T cell repertoires in COVID-19. The wider study: Sites across the United States, Italy and Spain contributed samples from acute and convalescent COVID-19. The cDNA or gDNA used as material had been derived from T cells, B-cell-depleted T cells, or PBMCs.

Original analysis: Amplifying reference gene primers gave estimates of nucleated cell counts. The table came from immunoSEQ multiplex PCR; TCRdb's copy has only in-frame clones and leaves some out. The DNA gave D and trimming, while V, J and clone size come from that table. The sample lists tens of thousands of clones, around 87% seen once, with roughly 15% in the top ten. The CDR3 runs 14 residues. The germline V and J ends were trimmed by 7 bases and 3 bases, with 15 bases remaining between them. Germline assignment: CDR1 SGHRS and CDR2 YFSETQ. This clonotype was sampled from a human donor in a cohort sampled during active COVID-19. This chain joins TRBV5-1 and TRBJ2-3, with D possibly TRBD2 on 6 matching bases. The sequenced material came from peripheral blood. CDR3 loop: CASRRGERTDTQYF. CDR3 nucleotide sequence: TGCGCCAGCCGACGCGGGGAGAGGACAGATACGCAGTATTTT. Full variable domain (remainder filled in from reference TRBV5-1 and TRBJ2-3): KAGVTQTPRYLIKTRGQQVTLSCSPISGHRSVSWYQQTPGQGLQFLFEYFSETQRNKGNFPGRFSGRQFSNSRSEMNVSTLELGDSALYLCASRRGERTDTQYFGPGTRLTVL.